This T cell receptor (beta chain) stems from a study of shared clonotypes between healthy human individuals (dated by TCRdb to about 2020). Regarding the study in general: A couple of women and a few men aged 18 to 49 years were included in the cohort. Per donor, three plates each were used for CD4 naive and CD4 memory, two for CD8 naive, and one for CD8 memory. Blood TCR repertoires of a handful of healthy adults were deeply sequenced to estimate repertoire size and the extent of clonotype sharing between individuals. Different laboratories and diverse techniques were used to prepare libraries and sequence TCR repertoires, to increase sequencing depth and limit assay-specific biases. Per donor, leukapheresis produced somewhere between about 0.9 and 9.5 billion PBMCs.

The study at large found these results: Roughly 5.2% of naive CD4, 3% to 4% of naive CD8, roughly 2.4% of memory CD4, and 0.4% of memory CD8 clonotypes were shared across a handful of donors. Even with the large sequencing depth, rarefaction of the sorted-subset datasets indicated that sequencing was incomplete. Pairwise subsampling indicated that sequencing depth was expected to affect the degree of clonotype sharing among donors. Compared with non-shared clonotypes, the clonotypes found in all four sorted-subset donors had higher generation probabilities. Larger estimated clonotype richness was generally found for naive subsets than for memory subsets. Because the study included only a small number of donors, the genetic and exposure-history diversity represented was limited. Sampling was restricted to blood, and TCR repertoires in tissues likely differ from the TCR repertoires found in blood.

As to this clone: What antigen it recognizes has not been identified. The input lacks base qualities; no much larger clone sits a single base away.

Donors were healthy HIV-negative adults with no recently reported acute infections or vaccinations. Every donor was a Caucasian adult residing in Nashville, Tennessee, USA. CD4+ T cells were enriched by magnetic negative selection, after which naive cells were positively selected on CD45RA and the negative fraction was taken as the memory subset. Blood was collected by leukapheresis, and PBMCs were isolated by Ficoll-Histopaque density gradient centrifugation and then cryopreserved in liquid nitrogen vapor phase. Analytical flow cytometry was used to check the purity and quantity of every magnetically sorted T cell population. Genomic DNA was isolated from every sorted fraction and measured by UV absorbance on a Nanodrop 2000c. Using the deep immunoSEQ assay, TCR CDR3 regions were amplified from genomic DNA by multiplex PCR. For each cell subset, the extracted genomic DNA was distributed evenly across all wells of several immunoSEQ 96-well plates, and each plate served as one replicate. For sorted subsets, about 220 ng of genomic DNA, equivalent to 30,000 or so T cell genomes, went into each replicate PCR. The purified libraries were quantified using a Qubit 3.0 fluorometer, sized with a Bioanalyzer 2100, and then quantified again using the KAPA Library Quantification kit. Each immunoSEQ 96-well plate was sequenced on its own single-read 150-cycle Illumina NextSeq 550 flow cell. Regarding the original processing steps: Because the immunoSEQ output included only junctional sequences and no quality scores, the filtering could not be the same as the filtering used for full-length reads. Sequences were annotated with PyIR, a Python wrapper for IgBLAST v1.9, using IMGT germline references to assign V/J genes and CDR3. Reads were filtered out if the reads had weak V/J assignments (E-value above 1e-6), no CDR3, stop codons, out-of-frame junctions, or ambiguous translated residues. A V3J clonotype was defined by an identical inferred V gene, J gene, and CDR3 amino acid sequence. Percentage overlap between repertoires was calculated by dividing the number of shared unique clonotypes by the size of the smaller repertoire. Three approaches were used to assess repertoire richness: RTK rarefaction, the Chao1 estimator, and Recon v2.1 estimates of unobserved clonotypes. For all TCRbeta clonotypes obtained by the gDNA method from a handful of donors, generation probabilities were computed with OLGA. This immuneACCESS table, as held by TCRdb, lists in-frame sequences with V and J called but not all clones. Of the missing ones, under half trace to an unresolved V gene in checked studies; the others have no known cause. V, J and clone size are those of that table, while D and trimming were read from the DNA. Here the sample has 2,500,000 or so clones; 93% occur a single time. The top ten clones comprise roughly 0.36% of the sample.

Inclusive of the bounding cysteine and phenylalanine, the CDR3 is 13 residues long. The kept DNA is CDR3 alone, 39 bases in frame from the first base. The sample consisted of naive CD4+ T cells from PBMCs. The cell subset or site label on this specimen signifies: CD45RA+ positively selected. The chain is made from TRBV21-1 and TRBJ2-1; the D call of TRBD2 is as the table states it, not checked on the DNA. TRBV21-1 is listed as a pseudogene. The clonotype was recovered from a man younger than 30 in good health. Some clones in this sample may be carry-over from other donors' samples. The CDR3 reads CKKGGSVNNEQFF. The DNA is TGCAAAAAGGGCGGGAGCGTGAACAATGAGCAGTTCTTC.